These T cell receptor beta chains were read from a single sample in a study of blood T cell repertoires in COVID-19. The table came from immunoSEQ multiplex PCR; TCRdb's copy has only in-frame clones and leaves some out. The data hold 80,000 or so clones, with approximately 90% observed a single time. Sequenced material: peripheral blood. The source is a man in his fifties with acute or convalescent COVID-19. Both conserved end residues are part of each CDR3. A D gene is named only where the DNA matches it firmly. A row's size may be missing; if present it is once, few, many or a size class.

clone size	D gene	V gene	J gene	CDR3 protein	CDR3 DNA
.	TRBD1	TRBV24-1	TRBJ2-5	CATSAPGQKETQYF	TGTGCCACCAGTGCCCCGGGACAGAAAGAGACCCAGTACTTC
.	TRBD1	TRBV19	TRBJ2-7	CASSMTGAYEQYF	TGTGCCAGTAGTATGACAGGGGCCTACGAGCAGTACTTC
.	.	TRBV7-8	TRBJ2-7	CASSLDSGPYEQYF	TGTGCCAGCAGCTTAGATTCAGGGCCCTACGAGCAGTACTTC
once	.	TRBV2	TRBJ2-7	CASSKNRAERGEQYF	TGTGCCAGCAGTAAGAACAGGGCGGAGCGAGGCGAGCAGTACTTC
.	.	TRBV11-2	TRBJ2-2	CASSLVQGGGELFF	TGTGCCAGCAGCTTAGTACAGGGCGGCGGGGAGCTGTTTTTT
.	.	TRBV27	TRBJ2-2	CASSPMEGVNTGELFF	TGTGCCAGCAGCCCCATGGAGGGTGTGAACACCGGGGAGCTGTTTTTT
.	.	TRBV12-3/TRBV12-4	TRBJ1-2	CASSLQGHGYTF	TGTGCCAGCAGTCTCCAGGGCCATGGCTACACCTTC
.	.	TRBV6-1	TRBJ1-5	CASSEINQPQHF	TGTGCCAGCAGTGAAATAAATCAGCCCCAGCATTTT
.	.	TRBV10-1	TRBJ2-7	CASSDSYEQYF	TGCGCCAGCAGTGACAGCTACGAGCAGTACTTC
.	.	TRBV7-9	TRBJ2-7	CASSLARGGLEEQYF	TGTGCCAGCAGCTTAGCGCGTGGAGGGCTGGAAGAGCAGTACTTC
.	TRBD1	TRBV7-9	TRBJ2-2	CASSSTGETGELFF	TGTGCCAGCAGCTCTACAGGGGAGACCGGGGAGCTGTTTTTT
once	.	TRBV13	TRBJ1-2	CASSSGQTWGYTF	TGTGCCAGCAGTTCAGGACAGACTTGGGGCTACACCTTC
.	.	TRBV6-1	TRBJ1-1	CASSEPVNTEAFF	TGTGCCAGCAGTGAACCAGTGAACACTGAAGCTTTCTTT
.	TRBD1	TRBV4-1	TRBJ2-6	CASSPSDRGSGANVLTF	TGCGCCAGCAGCCCATCGGACAGGGGGAGTGGGGCCAACGTCCTGACTTTC
.	TRBD2	TRBV4-2	TRBJ2-2	CASSPGLQNTGELFF	TGTGCCAGCAGCCCGGGACTACAGAACACCGGGGAGCTGTTTTTT
.	TRBD1	TRBV18	TRBJ1-4	CASSLSLGTGDEKLFF	TGTGCCAGCTCACTCTCCCTCGGGACAGGGGATGAAAAACTGTTTTTT
.	TRBD1	TRBV5-6	TRBJ1-2	CASSALPTGIGYGYTF	TGTGCCAGCAGCGCACTCCCGACAGGGATCGGCTATGGCTACACCTTC
.	TRBD1	TRBV6-6	TRBJ2-6	CASSRPGTGEGTGANVLTF	TGTGCCAGCAGTCGACCCGGGACAGGGGAAGGTACTGGGGCCAACGTCCTGACTTTC
.	.	TRBV28	TRBJ2-3	CASSSLGGGRNTQYF	TGTGCCAGCAGTTCTTTAGGAGGGGGCAGGAATACGCAGTATTTT
.	.	TRBV3-1/TRBV3-2	TRBJ1-2	CASSLLRQDYGYTF	TGTGCCAGCAGCCTCCTACGACAGGACTATGGCTACACCTTC
.	.	TRBV7-8	TRBJ2-7	CASSPRAGPYEQYF	TGTGCCAGCAGCCCGCGGGCGGGACCCTACGAGCAGTACTTC
.	TRBD2	TRBV5-1	TRBJ2-7	CASSLLLAGDEQYF	TGCGCCAGCAGCTTACTACTAGCGGGAGACGAGCAGTACTTC
.	.	TRBV27	TRBJ1-1	CASISTGFTEAFF	TGTGCCAGCATCTCCACAGGGTTTACTGAAGCTTTCTTT
.	.	TRBV9	TRBJ2-1	CASSVVGTGYNEQFF	TGTGCCAGCAGCGTCGTCGGGACTGGATACAATGAGCAGTTCTTC